The rows below give T cell receptor beta chains drawn from one sample of a study of blood T cell repertoires in COVID-19. Produced via immunoSEQ multiplex PCR; TCRdb's table is partial and in-frame only. This table has around 200,000 clones, roughly 89% appearing once. The sequenced sample consisted of peripheral blood. These receptors originate from a man between 35 and 55 years old with acute or convalescent COVID-19. CDR3s include the opening cysteine and the closing phenylalanine or tryptophan. D genes are given only for firm matches. Clone size, where shown, is once, few, many, or a class for clones that have expanded.

V gene,J gene,clone size,D gene,CDR3 protein,CDR3 DNA
TRBV20-1,TRBJ1-1,-,TRBD1,CSASQAGTGTAFF,TGCAGTGCTAGTCAAGCCGGGACAGGGACGGCTTTCTTT
TRBV2,TRBJ1-2,few,TRBD1,CASSDRTGGLYGYTF,TGTGCCAGCAGTGACAGAACAGGGGGCCTTTATGGCTACACCTTC
TRBV18,TRBJ2-7,-,TRBD1,CASSPGQDAGWEQYF,TGTGCCAGCTCACCAGGACAGGATGCAGGTTGGGAGCAGTACTTC
TRBV6-5,TRBJ1-2,-,TRBD1,CASTRTGGYGYTF,TGTGCCAGCACCCGGACAGGGGGATATGGCTACACCTTC
TRBV19,TRBJ2-7,-,-,CASSINSNYEQYF,TGTGCCAGTAGTATAAACAGCAACTACGAGCAGTACTTC
TRBV7-9,TRBJ2-3,-,-,CASSLSATGDTQYF,TGTGCCAGCAGCCTATCGGCCACGGGGGATACGCAGTATTTT
TRBV5-1,TRBJ2-3,-,TRBD2,CASSPAGTPFTDTQYF,TGCGCCAGCAGCCCAGCGGGGACCCCTTTCACAGATACGCAGTATTTT
TRBV7-3,TRBJ2-7,-,-,CASSLEGGEQYF,TGTGCCAGCAGCTTAGAGGGAGGCGAGCAGTACTTC
TRBV7-2,TRBJ1-3,-,-,CASSLMRPSGNTIYF,TGTGCCAGCAGCTTAATGCGGCCCTCTGGAAACACCATATATTTT
TRBV6-2/TRBV6-3,TRBJ1-5,few,-,CASSYLAAGIDQPQHF,TGTGCCAGCAGTTACCTAGCGGCGGGGATCGATCAGCCCCAGCATTTT